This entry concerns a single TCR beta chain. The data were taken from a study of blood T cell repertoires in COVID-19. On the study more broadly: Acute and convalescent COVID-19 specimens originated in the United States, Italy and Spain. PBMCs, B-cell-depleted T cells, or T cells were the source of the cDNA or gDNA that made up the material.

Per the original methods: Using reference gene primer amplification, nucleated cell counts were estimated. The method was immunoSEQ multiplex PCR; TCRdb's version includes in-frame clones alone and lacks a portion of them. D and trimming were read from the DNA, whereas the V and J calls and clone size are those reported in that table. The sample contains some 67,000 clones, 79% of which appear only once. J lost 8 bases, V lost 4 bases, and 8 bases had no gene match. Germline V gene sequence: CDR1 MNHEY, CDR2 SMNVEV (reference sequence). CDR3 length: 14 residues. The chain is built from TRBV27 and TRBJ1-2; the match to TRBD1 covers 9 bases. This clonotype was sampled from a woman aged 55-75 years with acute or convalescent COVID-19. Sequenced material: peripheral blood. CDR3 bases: TGTGCCAGCAGTTGGACAGGGGTCGGGTTGGGCTACACCTTC. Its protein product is CASSWTGVGLGYTF.